A selection of T cell receptor beta chains follows, all from one sample in a study of cytomegalovirus exposure and HLA in healthy donors. The repertoire was sequenced with immunoSEQ multiplex PCR; TCRdb's copy has only in-frame clones and lacks some. The profile covers 150,000 to 180,000 clones, with around 80% appearing a single time and around 4.1% taken by the ten largest. Material: PBMCs. These TCRs come from a woman aged 40 to 55 in good health and CMV-seronegative. Each CDR3 is given without its conserved first and last residue. Expanded clones are given a class, and other clones once, few, many or no size at all.

NA | TRBV19 | ASSNDRRRETQY
few | TRBV10-2 | ASSQTGFSGNTIY
NA | TRBV7-9 | ASSLPGSMANEKLF
NA | TRBV13 | ASSWGQYTGELF
NA | TRBV5-6 | ASSPSPGTGVPEAF
NA | TRBV2 | ASSALADEQF
NA | TRBV7-9 | ASRPGSTYEQY
NA | TRBV5-1 | ASSLGAGGAGEKLF
NA | TRBV5-1 | ASSLVASPYEQF
NA | TRBV18 | ASSPTGEDIQY
few | TRBV6-5 | ASSYASGMNTEAF
NA | TRBV6-5 | ASRDPGHLNTEAF
NA | TRBV7-9 | ASSLAAGNTEAF
NA | TRBV4-1 | ASSQDSSGANTGELF
NA | TRBV5-6 | ASSLWTGAIYEQY
NA | TRBV29-1 | SATGLGAGVLTNYGYT
few | TRBV5-4 | ASSSGGALTNYEQY
NA | TRBV27 | ASSSQGGNSPLH
NA | TRBV6-5 | ASSTTASGSYEQY
NA | TRBV6-5 | ASSYSEISGANVLT
NA | TRBV2 | ASSMGQGPSYEQY
NA | TRBV5-1 | ASSLGTSANYNEQF
NA | TRBV6-1 | ASSVGQGAYEQY
NA | TRBV11-2 | ASSSWRDRYTQY
NA | TRBV6-5 | ASSGTGRNEQF
NA | TRBV11-3 | ASSLTHQYEQY
NA | TRBV4-2 | ASSPRLTYNEQF
NA | TRBV27 | ASSLWGFKTGKAEALFSNQPQH
once | TRBV5-8 | ASSGGTAPNYGYT
NA | TRBV6-5 | ASKAQGNTGELF
NA | TRBV9 | ASSISGREQF
NA | TRBV7-9 | ASSLGGGGNQPQH
NA | TRBV5-1 | ASSLEVRQGIEKLF
NA | TRBV6-5 | ASSYQGLGYEQY
NA | TRBV27 | ASGLAGVGTGELF
NA | TRBV7-6 | ASSFGQGAVYEQY
NA | TRBV5-1 | ASSLGQGLDEQY